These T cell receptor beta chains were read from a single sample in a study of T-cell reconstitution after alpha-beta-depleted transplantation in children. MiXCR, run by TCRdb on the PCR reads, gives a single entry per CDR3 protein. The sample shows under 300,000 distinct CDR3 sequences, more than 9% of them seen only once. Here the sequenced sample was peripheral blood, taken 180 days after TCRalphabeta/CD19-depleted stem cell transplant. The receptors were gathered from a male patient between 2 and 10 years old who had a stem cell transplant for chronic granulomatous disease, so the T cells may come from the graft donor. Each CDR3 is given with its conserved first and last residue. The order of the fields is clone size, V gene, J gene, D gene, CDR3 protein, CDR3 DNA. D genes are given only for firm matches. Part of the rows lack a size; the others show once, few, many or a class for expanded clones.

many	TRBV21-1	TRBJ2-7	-	CASIGYEQYF	TGTGCCAGCATTGGATACGAGCAGTACTTC
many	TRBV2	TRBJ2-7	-	CASSDRGYEQYF	TGTGCCAGCAGTGACAGAGGATACGAGCAGTACTTC
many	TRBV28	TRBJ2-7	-	CASSEDFTYEQYF	TGTGCCAGCAGTGAAGACTTTACCTACGAGCAGTACTTC
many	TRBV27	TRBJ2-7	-	CASSQLSPSSYEQYF	TGTGCCAGCAGCCAACTAAGCCCGAGCTCCTACGAGCAGTACTTC
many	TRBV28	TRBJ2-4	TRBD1	CASSSNRQGVGNIQYF	TGTGCCAGCAGTTCCAATCGACAGGGAGTGGGGAACATTCAGTACTTC
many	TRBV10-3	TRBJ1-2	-	CAISESGADIYGYTF	TGTGCCATCAGTGAGTCCGGGGCAGATATCTATGGCTACACCTTC
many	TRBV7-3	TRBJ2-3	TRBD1	CASSRWGQGTGTDTQYF	TGTGCCAGCAGCCGATGGGGACAGGGGACGGGAACAGATACGCAGTATTTT
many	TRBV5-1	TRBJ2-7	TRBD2	CASSLYTSGSHEQYF	TGCGCCAGCAGCTTGTATACTAGCGGGAGCCACGAGCAGTACTTC
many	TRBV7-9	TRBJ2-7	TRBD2	CASARGGSYEQYF	TGTGCCAGCGCTCGGGGGGGGTCCTACGAGCAGTACTTC
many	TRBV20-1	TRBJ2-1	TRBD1	CSAPGTGGKNEQFF	TGCAGTGCACCCGGGACAGGGGGAAAAAATGAGCAGTTCTTC
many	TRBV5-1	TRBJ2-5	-	CASSLGSRAIRETQYF	TGCGCCAGCAGCTTGGGGTCCAGGGCCATTCGCGAGACCCAGTACTTC
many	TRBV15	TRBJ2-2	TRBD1	CATSAPGQGYGELFF	TGTGCCACCAGCGCCCCGGGACAGGGTTACGGGGAGCTGTTTTTT
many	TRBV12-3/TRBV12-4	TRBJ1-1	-	CASSLWNTEAFF	TGTGCCAGCAGTTTATGGAACACTGAAGCTTTCTTT
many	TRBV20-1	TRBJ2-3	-	CSARAPGTDTQYF	TGCAGTGCTAGAGCCCCGGGCACAGATACGCAGTATTTT
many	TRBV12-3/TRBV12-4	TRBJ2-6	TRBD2	CASNQLAGLSGANVLTF	TGTGCCAGCAACCAACTAGCGGGTCTCTCTGGGGCCAACGTCCTGACTTTC
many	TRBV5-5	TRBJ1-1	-	CASSFKGNTEAFF	TGTGCCAGCAGCTTTAAGGGAAACACTGAAGCTTTCTTT
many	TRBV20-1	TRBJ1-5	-	CSARVPGISNQPQHF	TGCAGTGCTAGAGTTCCAGGGATCAGCAATCAGCCCCAGCATTTT
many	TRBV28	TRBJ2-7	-	CASTLSARDEQYF	TGTGCCAGCACCTTAAGTGCCCGGGACGAGCAGTACTTC
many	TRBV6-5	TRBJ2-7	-	CASSYLGSIYEQYF	TGTGCCAGCAGTTACTTGGGCAGTATCTACGAGCAGTACTTC
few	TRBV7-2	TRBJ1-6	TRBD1	CASSSLDRPQGTLHF	TGTGCCAGCAGCTCCTTGGACAGGCCTCAGGGCACCCTCCACTTT
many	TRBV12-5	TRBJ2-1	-	CASGLAAEYNEQFF	TGTGCTAGTGGTTTGGCAGCGGAGTACAATGAGCAGTTCTTC
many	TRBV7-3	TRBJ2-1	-	CASSPTGSGVFYEQFF	TGTGCCAGCAGCCCGACAGGCAGTGGTGTATTCTATGAGCAGTTCTTC
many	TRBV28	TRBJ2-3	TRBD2	CASSPALAGKTNTQYF	TGTGCCAGCAGTCCAGCACTAGCGGGAAAGACCAATACGCAGTATTTT
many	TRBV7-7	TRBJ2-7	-	CAGRYEQYF	TGTGCTGGACGGTACGAGCAGTACTTC
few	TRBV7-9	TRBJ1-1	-	CASSLILGAEEAFF	TGTGCCAGCAGCTTAATCCTCGGGGCAGAGGAAGCTTTCTTT
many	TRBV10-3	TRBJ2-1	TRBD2	CAISPGLPNEQFF	TGTGCCATCAGTCCGGGACTACCGAATGAGCAGTTCTTC
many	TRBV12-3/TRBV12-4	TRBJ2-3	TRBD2	CASSSLAGGRGDTQYF	TGTGCCAGCAGTTCACTAGCGGGGGGCCGGGGAGATACGCAGTATTTT
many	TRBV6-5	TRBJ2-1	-	CASSYSNIGLTERFF	TGTGCCAGCAGTTACTCGAACATTGGACTAACCGAGCGGTTCTTC
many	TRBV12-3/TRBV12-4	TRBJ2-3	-	CASIRTRSTDTQYF	TGTGCCAGCATTCGCACTAGAAGCACAGATACGCAGTATTTT
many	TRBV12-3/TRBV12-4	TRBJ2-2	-	CASSPRTLTGELFF	TGTGCCAGCAGTCCACGGACCCTCACCGGGGAGCTGTTTTTT
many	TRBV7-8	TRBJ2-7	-	CASSLLPRAYEQYF	TGTGCCAGCAGCTTATTGCCACGGGCCTACGAGCAGTACTTC
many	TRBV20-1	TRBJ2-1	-	CSARDHSGGAAYNEQFF	TGCAGTGCTAGAGATCACAGCGGCGGGGCCGCCTACAATGAGCAGTTCTTC
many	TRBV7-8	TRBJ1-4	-	CASSLGGNNKEKLFF	TGTGCCAGCAGCTTAGGGGGCAACAACAAGGAAAAACTGTTTTTT
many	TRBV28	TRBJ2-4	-	CASSSRKAAPKERPNIQYF	TGTGCCAGCAGTTCCCGAAAGGCCGCCCCTAAAGAGAGACCGAACATTCAGTACTTC
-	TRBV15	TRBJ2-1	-	CATSRDRDTELYNEQFF	TGTGCCACCAGCAGAGATCGGGACACCGAACTTTACAATGAGCAGTTCTTC
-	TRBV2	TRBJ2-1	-	CASRRGGLNEQFF	TGTGCCAGCAGGAGGGGGGGGCTCAATGAGCAGTTCTTC
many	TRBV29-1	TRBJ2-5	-	CSVPRDAQETQYF	TGCAGCGTTCCCCGGGACGCCCAAGAGACCCAGTACTTC
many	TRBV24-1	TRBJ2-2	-	CATSATGTGELFF	TGTGCCACCAGTGCTACGGGCACCGGGGAGCTGTTTTTT
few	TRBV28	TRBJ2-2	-	CASSLKTGATGELFF	TGTGCCAGCAGCCTAAAGACAGGAGCCACCGGGGAGCTGTTTTTT
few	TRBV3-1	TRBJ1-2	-	CASSQVQGLNYGYTF	TGTGCCAGCAGCCAGGTACAGGGCCTTAACTATGGCTACACCTTC
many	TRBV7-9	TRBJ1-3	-	CASSHTGRHDSGNTIYF	TGTGCCAGCAGCCACACGGGACGGCACGACTCTGGAAACACCATATATTTT
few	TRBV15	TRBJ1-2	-	CATSRIPQGNYGYTF	TGTGCCACCAGCAGGATCCCCCAGGGTAACTATGGCTACACCTTC
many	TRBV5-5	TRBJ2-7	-	CASRATHYEQYF	TGTGCCAGTAGAGCCACACACTACGAGCAGTACTTC
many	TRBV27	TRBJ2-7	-	CASKPGLSSYEQYF	TGTGCCAGCAAACCGGGATTGAGCTCCTACGAGCAGTACTTC
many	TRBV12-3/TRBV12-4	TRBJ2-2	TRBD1	CASLVLTGTGRGVGELFF	TGTGCCAGTCTCGTCCTGACCGGGACAGGGAGAGGCGTCGGGGAGCTGTTTTTT
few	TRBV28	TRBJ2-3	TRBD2	CASSSLAGDTQYF	TGTGCCAGCAGTTCACTAGCGGGAGATACGCAGTATTTT
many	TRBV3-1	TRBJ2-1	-	CASSVPSGMGYNEQFF	TGTGCCAGCAGCGTCCCGAGCGGAATGGGTTACAATGAGCAGTTCTTC
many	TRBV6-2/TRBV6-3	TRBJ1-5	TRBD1	CASSYNRGRIQPQHF	TGTGCCAGCAGTTACAACAGGGGGCGCATCCAGCCCCAGCATTTT
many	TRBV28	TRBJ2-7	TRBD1	CASSLSGRGHDEQYF	TGTGCCAGCAGTTTATCTGGCAGGGGGCATGACGAGCAGTACTTC
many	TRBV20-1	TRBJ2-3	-	CSARAASKVSTDTQYF	TGCAGTGCTAGAGCGGCCTCTAAGGTCAGCACAGATACGCAGTATTTT
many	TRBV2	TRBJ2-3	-	CANNTEHGTDTQYF	TGTGCCAACAACACAGAACATGGCACAGATACGCAGTATTTT
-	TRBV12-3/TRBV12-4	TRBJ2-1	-	CASSRAGGSNEQFF	TGTGCCAGCAGCAGAGCAGGAGGCAGCAATGAGCAGTTCTTC
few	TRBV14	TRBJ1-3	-	CASSQEANADSGNTIYF	TGTGCCAGCAGCCAAGAAGCGAATGCGGACTCTGGAAACACCATATATTTT
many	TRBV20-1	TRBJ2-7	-	CSASLSGRLTPPYF	TGCAGTGCTAGCCTTTCTGGCCGGCTGACCCCTCCGTACTTC
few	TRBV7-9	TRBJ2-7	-	CASSAPNRRDHKAEQYF	TGTGCCAGCAGTGCCCCTAACCGCAGGGACCACAAAGCGGAGCAGTACTTC
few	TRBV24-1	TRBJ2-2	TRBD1	CATTTGTGPRTNTGELFF	TGTGCCACCACGACCGGGACAGGTCCCCGCACGAACACCGGGGAGCTGTTTTTT